This TCR beta chain was recorded in a study of PD-L1 blockade in urothelial cancer. Specified time point: pretreatment peripheral blood. Some clones are missing from TCRdb's copy, which holds only in-frame ones; the method was immunoSEQ multiplex PCR. The data contain 80,000 to 90,000 clones, 85% of them singletons. The V end lost 3 bases, the J end lost 4 bases, and 9 bases lay between the germline ends. The CDR3 length is 14 residues. Germline CDR1 and CDR2: SGHAT and FQNNGV. The rearrangement links TRBV11-2 to TRBJ2-2; maybe TRBD1 (6 bases). Material: PBMCs, obtained around atezolizumab (anti-PD-L1) treatment. This TCR came from a man between 60 and 70 years old with urothelial cancer. The CDR3 bases are TGTGCCAGCAGCTTCAGCAGGGGCACCGGGGAGCTGTTTTTT. It codes for CASSFSRGTGELFF.